These T cell receptor beta chains were read from a single sample in a study of PD-L1 blockade in urothelial cancer. Clones were read by immunoSEQ multiplex PCR, and TCRdb kept only the in-frame ones, dropping some. The sample lists around 50,000 clones, 70% to 85% occurring once. The specimen comprised PBMCs, sampled around atezolizumab (anti-PD-L1) treatment. These receptors originate from a middle-aged man with urothelial cancer. Both conserved end residues are part of each CDR3. Each record gives: clone size, V gene, J gene, D gene, CDR3 protein, CDR3 DNA. D genes are given only for firm matches. The size field is filled for only some rows; it gives once, few, many or a size class.

.,TRBV27,TRBJ2-7,TRBD1,CASSSRDRAYEQYF,TGTGCCAGCAGTTCACGGGACAGGGCCTACGAGCAGTACTTC
.,TRBV14,TRBJ2-1,TRBD2,CASSRLALSYNEQFF,TGTGCCAGCAGCCGACTAGCGCTCTCCTACAATGAGCAGTTCTTC
.,TRBV7-3,TRBJ1-1,.,CASSLSGGPSEAFF,TGTGCCAGCAGCTTGAGCGGAGGGCCAAGCGAAGCTTTCTTT
.,TRBV12-5,TRBJ2-7,TRBD1,CASGPTGDDYEQYF,TGTGCTAGTGGTCCCACAGGGGACGACTACGAGCAGTACTTC
.,TRBV6-1,TRBJ1-5,.,CASSAGGNQPQHF,TGTGCCAGCAGCGCAGGGGGCAATCAGCCCCAGCATTTT
.,TRBV27,TRBJ1-1,TRBD1,CASTSFGQAGSNTEAFF,TGTGCCAGCACCTCATTTGGACAGGCAGGATCGAACACTGAAGCTTTCTTT
.,TRBV4-3,TRBJ2-1,.,CASSPNSGFYNEQFF,TGCGCCAGCAGCCCCAATAGCGGATTCTACAATGAGCAGTTCTTC
.,TRBV7-3,TRBJ1-2,.,CASSLTPGLSSGYTF,TGTGCCAGCAGCTTAACGCCGGGTTTGTCTAGTGGCTACACCTTC
once,TRBV19,TRBJ2-7,TRBD1,CASSPLGTGGTYEQYF,TGTGCCAGTAGTCCTCTCGGGACAGGGGGGACCTACGAGCAGTACTTC
.,TRBV27,TRBJ1-1,.,CASHRSFSATEAFF,TGTGCCAGCCACCGTTCATTCAGCGCCACTGAAGCTTTCTTT
.,TRBV10-3,TRBJ1-1,.,CAISRLSNTEAFF,TGTGCCATCTCCCGACTCTCGAACACTGAAGCTTTCTTT
.,TRBV18,TRBJ2-5,.,CASSPTQQETQYF,TGTGCCAGCTCACCAACACAACAAGAGACCCAGTACTTC
.,TRBV7-9,TRBJ2-2,TRBD1,CASSSLWTGVTGELFF,TGTGCCAGCAGCTCTCTTTGGACAGGGGTAACCGGGGAGCTGTTTTTT
.,TRBV2,TRBJ1-5,.,CASSEGAVSNQPQHF,TGTGCCAGCAGTGAAGGGGCAGTTAGCAATCAGCCCCAGCATTTT
.,TRBV7-9,TRBJ2-7,.,CANLWDSGYEQYF,TGTGCCAACCTCTGGGATTCGGGATACGAGCAGTACTTC
few,TRBV5-5,TRBJ1-4,.,CASSPSGAANEKLFF,TGTGCCAGCAGCCCGAGTGGGGCGGCTAATGAAAAACTGTTTTTT
few,TRBV29-1,TRBJ1-3,.,CSIRVAGNTIYF,TGCAGCATCAGGGTAGCTGGAAACACCATATATTTT
.,TRBV6-5,TRBJ1-4,.,CASSVAGSGKLFF,TGTGCCAGCAGCGTCGCGGGTTCAGGAAAACTGTTTTTT
few,TRBV19,TRBJ1-5,.,CASRWGGNQPQHF,TGTGCCAGTCGCTGGGGGGGCAATCAGCCCCAGCATTTT
.,TRBV19,TRBJ2-6,TRBD1,CASSTRPGTGNKANVLTF,TGTGCCAGTAGTACTCGTCCCGGGACAGGGAACAAGGCCAACGTCCTGACTTTC
.,TRBV6-5,TRBJ2-3,.,CASSLSTSTDTQYF,TGTGCCAGCAGCCTCTCAACTAGCACAGATACGCAGTATTTT
once,TRBV28,TRBJ2-3,TRBD1,CASSAIGTGSADTQYF,TGTGCCAGCAGTGCGATCGGGACAGGGAGCGCAGATACGCAGTATTTT
.,TRBV30,TRBJ1-1,.,CAWGPKRGRGNTEAFF,TGTGCCTGGGGGCCTAAGAGAGGGAGGGGGAACACTGAAGCTTTCTTT
.,TRBV11-1,TRBJ1-1,.,CASSSSVVLGTEAFF,TGTGCCAGCAGTTCCAGCGTCGTTCTCGGCACTGAAGCTTTCTTT
.,TRBV14,TRBJ1-6,.,CASSLLRQGRNSPLHF,TGTGCCAGCAGCCTCCTACGACAAGGAAGGAATTCACCCCTCCACTTT
once,TRBV23-1,TRBJ2-1,.,CASSQSGTGSSYNEQFF,TGCGCCAGCAGTCAATCTGGAACAGGGAGCTCCTACAATGAGCAGTTCTTC
.,TRBV9,TRBJ1-1,.,CASSPQDSLRNIEAFF,TGTGCCAGCAGCCCGCAGGACAGCCTTCGAAACATTGAAGCTTTCTTT
once,TRBV7-9,TRBJ2-3,TRBD2,CASSSTGGRADTQYF,TGTGCCAGCAGCTCAACAGGCGGGAGGGCAGATACGCAGTATTTT
.,TRBV6-5,TRBJ2-5,.,CASRPGLFQETQYF,TGTGCCAGCAGACCGGGACTCTTCCAAGAGACCCAGTACTTC
.,TRBV14,TRBJ2-1,.,CASSPRGAVSYNEQFF,TGTGCCAGCAGCCCCAGGGGGGCAGTCTCCTACAATGAGCAGTTCTTC
.,TRBV6-1,TRBJ2-7,.,CASYDTGSSYEQYF,TGTGCCAGCTATGATACAGGAAGCTCCTACGAGCAGTACTTC
few,TRBV27,TRBJ2-2,TRBD1,CASSPGTVASGELFF,TGTGCCAGCTCGCCGGGGACAGTCGCATCCGGGGAGCTGTTTTTT
.,TRBV7-9,TRBJ1-2,TRBD1,CASSPRDRVLHGYTF,TGTGCCAGCAGCCCCCGGGACAGGGTGTTGCATGGCTACACCTTC
.,TRBV19,TRBJ2-7,.,CASSSGLNSYEQYF,TGTGCCAGTAGTAGCGGGCTAAACTCCTACGAGCAGTACTTC
.,TRBV30,TRBJ2-1,.,CASMGGGANNEQFF,TGTGCATCGATGGGCGGGGGCGCGAACAATGAGCAGTTCTTC
.,TRBV5-6,TRBJ2-7,TRBD1,CASSPDRGNYEQYF,TGTGCCAGCAGCCCTGACAGGGGAAACTACGAGCAGTACTTC
.,TRBV11-2,TRBJ2-7,TRBD1,CASSLEQGVNEQYF,TGTGCCAGCAGCTTAGAGCAGGGGGTGAATGAGCAGTACTTC
.,TRBV7-6,TRBJ1-2,.,CASSLGGGTAYGYTF,TGTGCCAGCAGCTTAGGGGGCGGGACCGCCTATGGCTACACCTTC
.,TRBV5-6,TRBJ2-2,.,CASSWGQGGPGGAGELFF,TGTGCCAGCAGCTGGGGACAGGGAGGCCCGGGGGGGGCCGGGGAGCTGTTTTTT
few,TRBV19,TRBJ2-1,TRBD2,CASSIGTSGSQFF,TGTGCCAGTAGTATAGGGACTAGCGGTTCGCAGTTCTTC
.,TRBV13,TRBJ2-1,TRBD2,CASSLDSRLGGGPYNEQFF,TGTGCCAGCAGCTTAGATTCACGGTTGGGGGGAGGGCCCTACAATGAGCAGTTCTTC
.,TRBV10-3,TRBJ2-3,TRBD1,CAISETSTGTATTDTQYF,TGTGCCATCAGTGAGACGTCGACCGGGACAGCCACCACAGATACGCAGTATTTT
.,TRBV5-6,TRBJ1-5,TRBD1,CASSRFKQGNYQPQHF,TGTGCCAGCAGCCGATTTAAACAGGGGAATTATCAGCCCCAGCATTTT
.,TRBV7-9,TRBJ2-7,.,CASSSGTPSYEQYF,TGTGCCAGCAGCTCCGGGACTCCCTCCTACGAGCAGTACTTC
.,TRBV19,TRBJ1-1,.,CASSGGRVSTEAFF,TGTGCCAGTAGTGGTGGCAGGGTAAGCACTGAAGCTTTCTTT
.,TRBV5-8,TRBJ2-3,TRBD2,CASSATQTSGATDTQYF,TGTGCCAGCAGCGCTACCCAGACTAGCGGGGCCACAGATACGCAGTATTTT
few,TRBV4-2,TRBJ2-5,.,CASSQDEAGETQYF,TGTGCCAGCAGCCAAGATGAGGCGGGGGAGACCCAGTACTTC
.,TRBV5-1,TRBJ1-6,TRBD1,CASSWTGDSPLHF,TGCGCCAGCAGCTGGACAGGGGATTCACCCCTCCACTTT
once,TRBV7-9,TRBJ1-2,.,CASSLGPGAVSGYTF,TGTGCCAGCAGCTTAGGTCCGGGTGCGGTAAGCGGCTACACCTTC
few,TRBV7-3,TRBJ2-2,.,CASSLAGSWELFF,TGTGCCAGCAGCTTAGCGGGGTCATGGGAGCTGTTTTTT
.,TRBV4-3,TRBJ2-1,TRBD2,CASSRLAGSYNEQFF,TGCGCCAGCAGCAGACTAGCGGGCTCCTACAATGAGCAGTTCTTC
.,TRBV7-3,TRBJ2-1,TRBD2,CASSTGGRYNEQFF,TGTGCCAGCAGCACGGGGGGGCGGTACAATGAGCAGTTCTTC
.,TRBV7-6,TRBJ2-7,.,CASSLGGAGKYEQYF,TGTGCCAGCAGCTTGGGGGGGGCGGGGAAGTACGAGCAGTACTTC
.,TRBV5-4,TRBJ1-4,TRBD1,CASSLVPGGSEKLFF,TGTGCCAGCAGCTTGGTACCAGGGGGGAGTGAAAAACTGTTTTTT
.,TRBV9,TRBJ2-1,TRBD2,CASSESGLAGFYNEQFF,TGTGCCAGCAGCGAGTCGGGACTAGCGGGATTCTACAATGAGCAGTTCTTC
.,TRBV4-1,TRBJ2-1,.,CASSQVPLSNEQFF,TGCGCCAGCAGCCAAGTTCCCCTGAGTAATGAGCAGTTCTTC
.,TRBV2,TRBJ2-1,TRBD1,CASSIRQGSGNEQFF,TGTGCCAGCAGTATTAGACAGGGCTCGGGGAATGAGCAGTTCTTC
once,TRBV19,TRBJ2-7,.,CASSIGTSYDEQYF,TGTGCCAGTAGTATCGGGACATCCTACGACGAGCAGTACTTC